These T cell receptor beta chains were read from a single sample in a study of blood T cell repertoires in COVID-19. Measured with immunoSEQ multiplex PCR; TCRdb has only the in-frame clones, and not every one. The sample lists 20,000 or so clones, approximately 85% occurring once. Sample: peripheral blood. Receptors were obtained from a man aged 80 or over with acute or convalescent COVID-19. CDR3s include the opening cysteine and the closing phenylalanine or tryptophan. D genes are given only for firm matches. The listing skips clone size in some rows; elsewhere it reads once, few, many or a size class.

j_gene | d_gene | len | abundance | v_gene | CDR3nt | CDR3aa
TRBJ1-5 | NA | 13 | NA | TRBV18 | TGTGCCAGCTCATCTCAGGGTGGTCAGCCCCAGCATTTT | CASSSQGGQPQHF
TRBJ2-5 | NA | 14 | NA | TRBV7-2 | TGTGCCAGCAGCCTAACTAGATCCCAAGAGACCCAGTACTTC | CASSLTRSQETQYF
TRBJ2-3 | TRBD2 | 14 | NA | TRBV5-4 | TGTGCCAGCAGCAGAATCGGGGGGGCAGATACGCAGTATTTT | CASSRIGGADTQYF
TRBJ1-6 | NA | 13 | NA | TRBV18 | TGTGCCAGCTCCAGGGGAGAGAATTCACCCCTCCACTTT | CASSRGENSPLHF
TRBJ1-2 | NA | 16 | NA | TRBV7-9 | TGTGCCAGCAGCTTGCTAATGGCAGGAATTAACTATGGCTACACCTTC | CASSLLMAGINYGYTF
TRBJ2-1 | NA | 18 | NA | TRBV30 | TGTGCCTGGATTAGGGGGCGTTTAGGGCTAGCGGGTTCTTATGAGCAGTTCTTC | CAWIRGRLGLAGSYEQFF
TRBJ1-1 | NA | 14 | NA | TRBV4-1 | TGCGCCAGCAGCCACGTTGGGACTGCGACTGAAGCTTTCTTT | CASSHVGTATEAFF
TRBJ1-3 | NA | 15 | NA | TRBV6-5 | TGTGCCAGCAGTTACGGGGGGGCTATAGGTAACACCATATATTTT | CASSYGGAIGNTIYF
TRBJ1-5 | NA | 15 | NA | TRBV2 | TGTGCCAGCAGTGTGGGAGGGCAGAGCAATCAGCCCCAGCATTTT | CASSVGGQSNQPQHF
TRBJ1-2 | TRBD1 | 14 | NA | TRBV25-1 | TGTGCCAGCAGTACTTGGACAGGGGTCGATGGCTACACCTTC | CASSTWTGVDGYTF
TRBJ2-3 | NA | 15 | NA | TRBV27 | TGTGCCAGCAGTTCCCAGCTAGGATACACAGATACGCAGTATTTT | CASSSQLGYTDTQYF
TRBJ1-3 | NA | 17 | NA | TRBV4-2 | TGTGCCAGCAGCCAAGATCTGGAGGCCCGCTCTGGAAACACCATATATTTT | CASSQDLEARSGNTIYF
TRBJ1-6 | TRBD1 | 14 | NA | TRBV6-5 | TGTGCCAGCAGATGGGGACAGGGAACGTCACCCCTCCACTTT | CASRWGQGTSPLHF
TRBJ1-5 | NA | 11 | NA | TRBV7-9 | TGTGCCAGCAACCGGGGTCAGCCCCAGCATTTT | CASNRGQPQHF
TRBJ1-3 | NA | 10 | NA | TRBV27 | TGTGCCATTAGTGGAAACACCATATATTTT | CAISGNTIYF
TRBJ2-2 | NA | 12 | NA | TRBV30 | TGTGGGGGGGACTTTTACACCGGGGAGCTGTTTTTT | CGGDFYTGELFF
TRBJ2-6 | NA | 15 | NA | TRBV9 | TGTGCCAGCAGCGTAGCTTTCCCGGGGGCCAACGTCCTGACTTTC | CASSVAFPGANVLTF
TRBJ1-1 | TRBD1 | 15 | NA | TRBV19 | TGTGCCAGTAGTGCCCCGGGACAGGGGAGCACTGAAGCTTTCTTT | CASSAPGQGSTEAFF
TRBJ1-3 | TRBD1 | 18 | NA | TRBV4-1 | TGCGCCAGCAGCCAAGATAGGTCTTTAGGGACAGCTAAAAACACCATATATTTT | CASSQDRSLGTAKNTIYF
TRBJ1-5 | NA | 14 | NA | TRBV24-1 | TGTGCCACCGCTGCTGGCAACCCCAATCAGCCCCAGCATTTT | CATAAGNPNQPQHF
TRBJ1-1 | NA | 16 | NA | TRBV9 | TGTGCCAGCAGCGTAGAGGGCGCGGGCAGCATTTCTGAAGCTTTCTTT | CASSVEGAGSISEAFF
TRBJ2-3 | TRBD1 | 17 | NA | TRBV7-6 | TGTGCCAGCAGCTTAGCTTGGGACAGGCCAGGCACAGATACGCAGTATTTT | CASSLAWDRPGTDTQYF
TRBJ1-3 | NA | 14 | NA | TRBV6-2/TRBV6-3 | TGTGCCAGCAGTTACCGGGGTCGGGAAAACACCATATATTTT | CASSYRGRENTIYF
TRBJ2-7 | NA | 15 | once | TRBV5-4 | TGTGCCAGCAGCTCCAAAGCCGACAGCCCCTACGAGCAGTACTTC | CASSSKADSPYEQYF
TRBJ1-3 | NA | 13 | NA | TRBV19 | TGTGCCAGTAGGCGGGCGGCTGGAAACACCATATATTTT | CASRRAAGNTIYF
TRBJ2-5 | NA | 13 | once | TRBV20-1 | TGCAGTGCTAGTGTCAGGGGCATTGAGACCCAGTACTTC | CSASVRGIETQYF
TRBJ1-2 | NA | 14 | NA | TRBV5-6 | TGTGCCAGCAGCCCGGCAGTGGGGGCAGGTGGCTACACCTTC | CASSPAVGAGGYTF
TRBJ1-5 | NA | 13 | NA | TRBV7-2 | TGTGCCAGCAGCGCGACAGAGTATCAGCCCCAGCATTTT | CASSATEYQPQHF
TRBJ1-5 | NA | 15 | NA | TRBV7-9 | TGTGCCAGCAGCCCAGCGGGGGGCGCGCATCAGCCCCAGCATTTT | CASSPAGGAHQPQHF
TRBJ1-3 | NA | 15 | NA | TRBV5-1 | TGCGCCAGCAGCTTGGTAGCTGAGGCAGGAAACACCATATATTTT | CASSLVAEAGNTIYF
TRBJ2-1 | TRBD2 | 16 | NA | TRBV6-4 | TGTGCCAGCAGTGGAGCTAGCGGAACCTCCTACAATGAGCAGTTCTTC | CASSGASGTSYNEQFF
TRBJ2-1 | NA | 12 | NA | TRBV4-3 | TGCGCCAGCAGCCAGGGCCGGGGAGAGCAGTTCTTC | CASSQGRGEQFF
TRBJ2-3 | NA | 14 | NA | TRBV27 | TGTGCCAGCAGACCGACAGTCCGCACAGATACGCAGTATTTT | CASRPTVRTDTQYF
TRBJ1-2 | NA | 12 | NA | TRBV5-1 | TGCGCCAGCAGCTTGGGTTCGGGGGATAGGACCTTC | CASSLGSGDRTF
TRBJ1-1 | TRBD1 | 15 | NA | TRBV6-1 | TGTGCCAGCAGTGGAGCAGGGGGCGCGGGCACTGAAGCTTTCTTT | CASSGAGGAGTEAFF
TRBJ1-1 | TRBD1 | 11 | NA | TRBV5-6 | TGTGCCAGCAGCTTAGACAGGGAGGCTTTCTTT | CASSLDREAFF
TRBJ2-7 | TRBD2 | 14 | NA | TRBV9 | TGTGCCAGCAGTGCGCGGGGGACCTCCTACGAGCAGTACTTC | CASSARGTSYEQYF
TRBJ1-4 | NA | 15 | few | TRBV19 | TGTGCCAGTTCGTTTGGGATCAGGGCGAATGAAAAACTGTTTTTT | CASSFGIRANEKLFF
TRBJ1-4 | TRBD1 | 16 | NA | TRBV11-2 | TGTGCCAGCAGCTTAAATCGTGGGACAGGGGGTGAAAAACTGTTTTTT | CASSLNRGTGGEKLFF
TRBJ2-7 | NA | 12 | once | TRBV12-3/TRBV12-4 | TGTGCCAGCAGTTTTTCAGGCCACGAGCAGTACTTC | CASSFSGHEQYF
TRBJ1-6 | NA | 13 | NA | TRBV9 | TGTGCCAGCAGCCCCCGGGGATATTCACCCCTCCACTTT | CASSPRGYSPLHF
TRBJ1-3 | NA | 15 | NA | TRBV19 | TGTGCCAGTTCCAAGGGAGAGAGCTCTGGAAACACCATATATTTT | CASSKGESSGNTIYF
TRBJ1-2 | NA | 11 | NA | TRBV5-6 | TGTGCCAGCAGCTTAGGGCAGGGTAAAGCCTTC | CASSLGQGKAF
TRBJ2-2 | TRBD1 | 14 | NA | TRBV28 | TGTGCCAGCAGGGGACAGCCGAACACCGGGGAGCTGTTTTTT | CASRGQPNTGELFF
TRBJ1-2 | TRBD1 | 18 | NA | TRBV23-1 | TGCGCCAGCAGTCAATTCCCGGTCCAACAGGGGGCGAGGAATGGCTACACCTTC | CASSQFPVQQGARNGYTF
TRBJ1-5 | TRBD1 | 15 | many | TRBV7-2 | TGTGCCAGCAGCTCCCTCGGGCAGGGGGCTCAGCCCCAGCATTTT | CASSSLGQGAQPQHF
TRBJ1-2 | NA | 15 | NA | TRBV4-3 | TGCGCCAGCAGCCAAGGGTTTAGGGGTCCCTATGGCTACACCTTC | CASSQGFRGPYGYTF
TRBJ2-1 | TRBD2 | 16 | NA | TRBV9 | TGTGCCAGCAGCGTAGGGGGGACTAGCACCCGGGGTGAGCAGTTCTTC | CASSVGGTSTRGEQFF
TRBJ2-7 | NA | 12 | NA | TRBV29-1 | TGCAGCGGGCGGGACCAATCCTACGAGCAGTACTTC | CSGRDQSYEQYF
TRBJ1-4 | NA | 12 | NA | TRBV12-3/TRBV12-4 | TGTGCCAGCAGTTTGGTGCGAGAAAAACTGTTTTTT | CASSLVREKLFF
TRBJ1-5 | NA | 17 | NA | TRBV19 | TGTGCCAGTAGTATAGATCCCGGGACAAGGTTTCATCAGCCCCAGCATTTT | CASSIDPGTRFHQPQHF
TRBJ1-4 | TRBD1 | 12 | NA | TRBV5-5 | TGTGCCAGCAGCCCCACAGGGGGCGGGCTGTTTTTT | CASSPTGGGLFF
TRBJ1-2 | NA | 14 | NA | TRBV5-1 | TGCGCCAGCAGCTTGGGCCAGGGGAACTATGGCTACACCTTC | CASSLGQGNYGYTF
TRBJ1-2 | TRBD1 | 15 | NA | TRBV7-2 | TGTGCCAGCAGCTTAGCTACAGGGGAGAGGTATGGCTACACCTTC | CASSLATGERYGYTF
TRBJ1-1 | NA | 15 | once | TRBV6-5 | TGTGCCAGCAGTTCAGGTGGTGGAGGGAACACTGAAGCTTTCTTT | CASSSGGGGNTEAFF
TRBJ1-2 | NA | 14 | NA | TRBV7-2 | TGTGCCAGCAGCCCTACCTCGTCTAACTATGGCTACACCTTC | CASSPTSSNYGYTF